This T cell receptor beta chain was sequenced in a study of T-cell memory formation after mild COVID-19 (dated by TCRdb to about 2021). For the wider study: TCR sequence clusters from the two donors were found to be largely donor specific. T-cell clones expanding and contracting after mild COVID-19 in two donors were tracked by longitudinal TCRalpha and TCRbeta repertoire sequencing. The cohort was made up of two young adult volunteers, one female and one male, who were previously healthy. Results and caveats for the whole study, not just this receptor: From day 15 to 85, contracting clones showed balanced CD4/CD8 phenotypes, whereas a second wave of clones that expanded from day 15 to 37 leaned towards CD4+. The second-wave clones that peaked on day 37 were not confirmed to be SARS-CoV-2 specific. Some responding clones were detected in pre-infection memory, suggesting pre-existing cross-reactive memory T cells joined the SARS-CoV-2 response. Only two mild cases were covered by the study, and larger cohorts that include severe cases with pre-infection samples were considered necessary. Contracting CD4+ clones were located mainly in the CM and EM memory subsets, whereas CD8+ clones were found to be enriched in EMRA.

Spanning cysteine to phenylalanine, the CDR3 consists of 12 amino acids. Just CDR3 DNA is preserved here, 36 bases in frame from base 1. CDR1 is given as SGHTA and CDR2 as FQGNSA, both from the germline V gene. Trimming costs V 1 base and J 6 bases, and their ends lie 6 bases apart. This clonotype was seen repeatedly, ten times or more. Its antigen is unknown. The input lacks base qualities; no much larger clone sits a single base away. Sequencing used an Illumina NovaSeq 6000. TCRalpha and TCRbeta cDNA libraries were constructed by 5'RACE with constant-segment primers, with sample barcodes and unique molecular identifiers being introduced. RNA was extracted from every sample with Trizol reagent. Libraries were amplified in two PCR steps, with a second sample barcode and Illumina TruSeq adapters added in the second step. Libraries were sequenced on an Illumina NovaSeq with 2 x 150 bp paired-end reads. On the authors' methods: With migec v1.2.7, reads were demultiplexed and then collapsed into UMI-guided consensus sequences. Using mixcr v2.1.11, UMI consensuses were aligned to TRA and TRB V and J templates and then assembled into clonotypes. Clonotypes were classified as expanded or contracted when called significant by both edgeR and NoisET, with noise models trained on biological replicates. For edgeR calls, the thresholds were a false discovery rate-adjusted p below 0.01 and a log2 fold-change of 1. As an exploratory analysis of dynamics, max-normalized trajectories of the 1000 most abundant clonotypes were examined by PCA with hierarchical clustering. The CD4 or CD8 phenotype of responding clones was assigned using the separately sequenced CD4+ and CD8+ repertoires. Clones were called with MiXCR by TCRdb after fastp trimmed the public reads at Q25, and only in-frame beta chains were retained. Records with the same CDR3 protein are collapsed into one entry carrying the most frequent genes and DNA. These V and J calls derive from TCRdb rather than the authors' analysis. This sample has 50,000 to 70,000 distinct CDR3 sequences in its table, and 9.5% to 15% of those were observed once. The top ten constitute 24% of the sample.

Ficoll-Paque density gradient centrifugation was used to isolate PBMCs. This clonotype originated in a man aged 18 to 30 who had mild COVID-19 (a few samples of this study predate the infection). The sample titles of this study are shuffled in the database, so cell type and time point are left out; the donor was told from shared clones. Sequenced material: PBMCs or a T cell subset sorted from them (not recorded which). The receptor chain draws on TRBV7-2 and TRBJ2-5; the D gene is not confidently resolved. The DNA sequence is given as TGTGCCAGCAGCTTAGTCGGACAGACCCAGTACTTC. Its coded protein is CASSLVGQTQYF.